This is a list of T cell receptor beta chains from one sample in a study of blood T cell repertoires in COVID-19. The repertoire was sequenced with immunoSEQ multiplex PCR; TCRdb's copy has only in-frame clones and lacks some. The sample yields a few hundred thousand clones, roughly 90% seen once. The specimen was PBMCs or T cells enriched from blood (not recorded which). Receptor source: a woman under 30 with acute COVID-19. Both conserved end residues are part of each CDR3. The D gene is left open where the match is weak. Clone size appears in some rows only: once, few, many, or a class for an expanded clone.

clone size,V gene,D gene,J gene,CDR3 DNA,CDR3 protein
NA,TRBV19,NA,TRBJ2-7,TGTGCCAGTAGAAAAACGACAGGTTCCGAGCAGTACTTC,CASRKTTGSEQYF
NA,TRBV29-1,NA,TRBJ2-5,TGCAGCGTTGAAGTTTCGATGCGAGGAGCAGAGACCCAGTACTTC,CSVEVSMRGAETQYF
once,TRBV19,TRBD1,TRBJ1-2,TGTGCCAGTAGTCCCCGGACAGGGGCCGGCTACACCTTC,CASSPRTGAGYTF
NA,TRBV7-3,TRBD2,TRBJ2-3,TGTGCCAGCAGCTTAAGACTAGCAGAGAATACGCAGTATTTT,CASSLRLAENTQYF
NA,TRBV9,TRBD2,TRBJ2-3,TGTGCCAGCAGCCAAGGGACTAGCGGGAGCACAGATACGCAGTATTTT,CASSQGTSGSTDTQYF
NA,TRBV3-1/TRBV3-2,TRBD1,TRBJ1-2,TGTGCCAGCAGCCTCCTGACCCGGGACAGGTTCTATGGCTACACCTTC,CASSLLTRDRFYGYTF
NA,TRBV7-6,NA,TRBJ2-7,TGTGCCAGCAGCTTAACTTTAGACGAGCAGTACTTC,CASSLTLDEQYF
NA,TRBV10-3,TRBD2,TRBJ2-5,TGTGCCATCAGTCGGACTAGCGGGAGGACCCAAGAGACCCAGTACTTC,CAISRTSGRTQETQYF
NA,TRBV15,TRBD2,TRBJ2-1,TGTGCCACCAGCAGAGATCTAGCGGGAGGGCATGAGCAGTTCTTC,CATSRDLAGGHEQFF
few,TRBV19,NA,TRBJ1-1,TGTGCCAGTAAAGATCAGGATGAGAACACTGAAGCTTTCTTT,CASKDQDENTEAFF
NA,TRBV19,NA,TRBJ2-1,TGTGCCAGTAGTATAGCGACCAGGCCCTCCTACAATGAGCAGTTCTTC,CASSIATRPSYNEQFF
NA,TRBV7-2,TRBD2,TRBJ2-3,TGTGCCAGCAGCCCCCTCCTAGCGGGACCAGATACGCAGTATTTT,CASSPLLAGPDTQYF
NA,TRBV7-3,TRBD1,TRBJ2-2,TGTGCCAGCAGCAGACAGGGGGCTGAAACCGGGGAGCTGTTTTTT,CASSRQGAETGELFF
NA,TRBV9,NA,TRBJ1-2,TGTGCCAGCAGCGTAGCTACGGGGAACTATGGCTACACCTTC,CASSVATGNYGYTF
once,TRBV20-1,NA,TRBJ1-2,TGCAGTGCTACCCACTACTATGGCTACACCTTC,CSATHYYGYTF
few,TRBV19,TRBD1,TRBJ2-7,TGTGCCAGTAGTACCGACAGGGCCTCCTACGAGCAGTACTTC,CASSTDRASYEQYF
NA,TRBV9,NA,TRBJ1-1,TGTGCCAGCAGCGTAGCTAAGGATGGGCGGAGGGAAAGGGCTGAAGCTTTCTTT,CASSVAKDGRRERAEAFF
NA,TRBV5-1,NA,TRBJ1-6,TGCGCCAGCAGCTTGACGGATTCACCCCTCCACTTT,CASSLTDSPLHF
NA,TRBV4-2,NA,TRBJ2-5,TGTGCCAGCAGCCAAGAAGCTCGCGGTTCCGAGACCCAGTACTTC,CASSQEARGSETQYF
NA,TRBV28,TRBD1,TRBJ2-1,TGTGCCAGCATCACAGGGGGCTCCTACAATGAGCAGTTCTTC,CASITGGSYNEQFF
NA,TRBV19,NA,TRBJ2-2,TGTGCCAGTAGTGAGGACAGGAACACCGGGGAGCTGTTTTTT,CASSEDRNTGELFF
NA,TRBV10-3,NA,TRBJ2-7,TGTGCCATCAGGGATACTAGGGAACTTAGCTCCTACGAGCAGTACTTC,CAIRDTRELSSYEQYF
NA,TRBV27,NA,TRBJ1-5,TGTGCCAGCAGAGGGGCCTGGAGCAATCAGCCCCAGCATTTT,CASRGAWSNQPQHF
NA,TRBV3-1/TRBV3-2,TRBD1,TRBJ2-7,TGTGCCAGCAGCCAAGGGACAGGGGGGGCCTACGAGCAGTACTTC,CASSQGTGGAYEQYF
NA,TRBV23-1,TRBD1,TRBJ1-6,TGCGCCAGCAGTCGGGACAGCGGTTATTCACCCCTCCACTTT,CASSRDSGYSPLHF
NA,TRBV7-3,NA,TRBJ1-1,TGTGCCAGCAGCCCCCAGGGTGGCACTGAAGCTTTCTTT,CASSPQGGTEAFF
NA,TRBV27,NA,TRBJ2-7,TGTGCCAGCAGTTTCTCTTCCGTTTCCTACGAGCAGTACTTC,CASSFSSVSYEQYF
once,TRBV28,NA,TRBJ1-2,TGTGCCATCTTCGAGATGGGCAGCCGAGTCTATGGCTACACCTTC,CAIFEMGSRVYGYTF
NA,TRBV29-1,NA,TRBJ1-1,TGCAGCGCTTACATGAACACTGAAGCTTTCTTT,CSAYMNTEAFF
NA,TRBV28,NA,TRBJ1-5,TGTGCCAGCAGTCCCGGACCAAGGGGGTTTCGCAATCAGCCCCAGCATTTT,CASSPGPRGFRNQPQHF
NA,TRBV6-5,NA,TRBJ1-1,TGTGCCAGCAGTTTACAGGGAGACACTGAAGCTTTCTTT,CASSLQGDTEAFF
NA,TRBV25-1,NA,TRBJ1-1,TGTGCCAGCAGTGGCCCAGGAGGGACGAACACTGAAGCTTTCTTT,CASSGPGGTNTEAFF
NA,TRBV18,TRBD1,TRBJ2-7,TGTGCCAGCTCACCTCCTGACAGGGGGCACGAGCAGTACTTC,CASSPPDRGHEQYF
NA,TRBV7-9,TRBD1,TRBJ2-2,TGTGCCAGCAGCGGCAGGGGGCCCGGGGAGCTGTTTTTT,CASSGRGPGELFF
NA,TRBV27,NA,TRBJ2-2,TGTGCCAGCAATTCTGGTCACAGTTACACCGGGGAGCTGTTTTTT,CASNSGHSYTGELFF